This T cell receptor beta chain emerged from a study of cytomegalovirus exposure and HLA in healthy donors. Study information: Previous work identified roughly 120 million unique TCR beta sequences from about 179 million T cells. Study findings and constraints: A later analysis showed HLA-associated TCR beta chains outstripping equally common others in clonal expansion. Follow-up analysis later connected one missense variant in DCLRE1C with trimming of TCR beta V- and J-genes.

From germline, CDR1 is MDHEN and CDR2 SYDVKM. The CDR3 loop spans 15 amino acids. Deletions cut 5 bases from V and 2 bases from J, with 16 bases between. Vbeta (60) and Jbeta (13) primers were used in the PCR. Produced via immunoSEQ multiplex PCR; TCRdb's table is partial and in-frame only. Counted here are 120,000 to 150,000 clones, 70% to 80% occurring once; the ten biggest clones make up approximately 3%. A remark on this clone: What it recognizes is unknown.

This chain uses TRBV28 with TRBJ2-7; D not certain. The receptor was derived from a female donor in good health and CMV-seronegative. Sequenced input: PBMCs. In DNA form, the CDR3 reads TGTGCCAGCAGTAACCCCCCGCGGCAGACCTACGAGCAGTACTTC. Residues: CASSNPPRQTYEQYF.